The clone carrying this T cell receptor beta chain was detected only a few times. TCRdb recomputed calls from the reads with MiXCR, one row per CDR3 protein. The sample consists of 350,000 to 500,000 distinct CDR3 sequences, roughly 30% of them appearing once. The CDR3 covers 12 residues. The germline V gene has CDR1 DFQATT and CDR2 SNEGSKA (reference sequence). After removal of 3 bases from V and 7 bases from J, the junction contained 4 bases not matched to a gene. These data are taken from a study of T cell repertoires in cytomegalovirus infection. This chain links TRBV20-1 with TRBJ1-2, with TRBD1 matching over 8 bases. Sequenced material: PBMCs. The receptor comes from a human donor in good health (CMV status not recorded). Some clones in this sample may be carry-over from other donors' samples. The CDR3 here is CSARQGAGGYTF. DNA of the CDR3: TGCAGTGCTAGGCAGGGGGCTGGTGGCTACACCTTC.